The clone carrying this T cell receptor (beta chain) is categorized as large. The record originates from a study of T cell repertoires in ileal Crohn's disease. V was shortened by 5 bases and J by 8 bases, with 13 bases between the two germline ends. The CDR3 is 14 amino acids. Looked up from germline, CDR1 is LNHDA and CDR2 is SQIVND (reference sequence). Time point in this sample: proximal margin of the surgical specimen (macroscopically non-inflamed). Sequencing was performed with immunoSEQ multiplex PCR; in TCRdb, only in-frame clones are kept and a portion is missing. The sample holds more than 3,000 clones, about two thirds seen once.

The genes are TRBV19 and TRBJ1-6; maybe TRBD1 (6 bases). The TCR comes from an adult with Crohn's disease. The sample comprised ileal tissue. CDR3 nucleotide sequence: TGTGCCAGTAGTGAACAGGGTTGGGATTCACCCCTCCACTTT. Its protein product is CASSEQGWDSPLHF.